This T cell receptor (beta chain) emerged from a study of blood T cells in healthy people across ages. Study-wide context: Through template switching, about one barcoded beta molecule was captured per two T cells, as measured in model experiments. Regarding the study as a whole: Donor CMV status, an unknown factor, possibly confounded changes in expanded clonotypes.

Each donor had about 10 milliliters of peripheral blood drawn. CDR3 length equals 16 residues. Trimming removed 2 bases at V and 7 bases at J, with 18 bases between. Germline values: CDR1 MDHEN, CDR2 SYDVKM. In this sample, this clonotype turned up a few times. The antigen remains unidentified. Primers used in a second PCR of about 7 to 11 cycles were a sample-barcoded 5' primer and a J-beta primer mix. TCRdb reprocessed the 5' RACE reads via MiXCR and lists one record per CDR3 protein. This sample carries hundreds of thousands of distinct CDR3 sequences, roughly three fifths of them seen once, and the ten largest clones take over 30%.

The V and J genes are TRBV28 and TRBJ1-5, with a tentative D call TRBD1 (5 bases). Sequencing was done on a sample of blood. This receptor was identified in a man aged 55 to 70 in good health. CDR3 region: CASSLSRYQGSQPQHF. DNA for the CDR3: TGTGCCAGCAGTTTAAGCCGATACCAGGGAAGCCAGCCCCAGCATTTT.